Listed below are T cell receptor beta chains from one sample, sequenced in a study of neoadjuvant anti-PD-1 for oral cavity cancer. Sequencing used immunoSEQ multiplex PCR; TCRdb keeps in-frame clones, though not all of them. The table has 9,500 to 12,000 clones, 40% to 65% seen once. The specimen comprised tumor tissue, sampled before nivolumab (anti-PD-1) treatment. These receptors came from a person aged 40 to 85 with oral cavity squamous cell carcinoma. Each CDR3 is given with its conserved first and last residue. The D gene is left open where the match is weak.

V,J,D,CDR3
TRBV7-4,TRBJ2-3,TRBD2,CASSNPSSGGMTDTQYF
TRBV2,TRBJ2-7,TRBD1,CAGGQGYEQYF
TRBV5-6,TRBJ2-5,TRBD1,CASSLDRGATQYF
TRBV2,TRBJ2-5,TRBD2,CASSKISGGARETQYF
TRBV7-2,TRBJ2-2,NA,CASSLVALVDTGELFF
TRBV18,TRBJ1-1,TRBD1,CASSPGGTNTEAFF
TRBV7-8,TRBJ2-1,TRBD2,CASSLVYLAGASNEQFF
TRBV5-5,TRBJ2-7,TRBD2,CASSPTPGLAGGEQYF
TRBV7-9,TRBJ1-3,NA,CASSLGSSGNTIYF
TRBV10-3,TRBJ1-1,NA,CAISGSGGENTEAFF
TRBV29-1,TRBJ2-3,NA,CSVRTAQGDTQYF
TRBV6-5,TRBJ2-7,NA,CASSYGGEQYF
TRBV7-9,TRBJ2-5,TRBD1,CASSQRTGRQETQYF
TRBV5-6,TRBJ1-5,NA,CASSLGGTGQPQHF
TRBV19,TRBJ1-5,NA,CASTIPGGGQPQHF
TRBV5-1,TRBJ2-3,TRBD2,CASSLVGGAVDTQYF
TRBV28,TRBJ2-1,TRBD2,CASGSGGDYNEQFF
TRBV25-1,TRBJ2-1,NA,CASSKTDYNEQFF
TRBV7-6,TRBJ1-3,NA,CASSETLSGKGNTIYF
TRBV7-8,TRBJ1-5,NA,CASSLGGGSNQPQHF
TRBV5-4,TRBJ2-1,NA,CASSLGENNEQFF
TRBV30,TRBJ2-3,NA,CAWSVVGASTDTQYF
TRBV19,TRBJ1-2,NA,CASIGFGLSYGYTF
TRBV28,TRBJ2-7,NA,CASSLWQGGTYEQYF
TRBV10-2,TRBJ1-4,NA,CASRDSGGSNEKLFF
TRBV14,TRBJ1-4,TRBD1,CASSDRVKEKLFF
TRBV30,TRBJ2-2,NA,CAWSPHDPGTGELFF
TRBV6-6,TRBJ2-7,NA,CASSVEGLYEQYF
TRBV6-5,TRBJ2-2,TRBD1,CASSYIRQGDTGELFF
TRBV7-2,TRBJ1-1,TRBD1,CASSSATGTGGTEAFF
TRBV2,TRBJ2-5,TRBD2,CASSGTNQETQYF
TRBV7-2,TRBJ2-5,TRBD2,CASSLGGGAAETQYF
TRBV6-1,TRBJ1-1,NA,CASSEVGSYTEAFF
TRBV5-8,TRBJ2-7,NA,CASSPKTAREQYF
TRBV4-3,TRBJ1-3,NA,CASSYAFGSGNTIYF
TRBV14,TRBJ1-2,TRBD1,CASSRTGSIGSTF
TRBV29-1,TRBJ1-1,NA,CSVEPALATEAFF
TRBV2,TRBJ2-5,TRBD1,CASSNSRDRQETQYF
TRBV5-1,TRBJ1-1,NA,CASSLGFNTEAFF
TRBV6-5,TRBJ1-2,NA,CASSYSSRDGYTF
TRBV18,TRBJ1-2,NA,CASSPQGLGGYTF
TRBV11-3,TRBJ2-2,NA,CASSAGVVTGELFF
TRBV7-2,TRBJ2-1,TRBD1,CASSPGGTGYPEQFF
TRBV19,TRBJ1-6,NA,CASSSDSLNSPLHF
TRBV11-2,TRBJ2-3,NA,CASIVLGGGAAADTQYF
TRBV6-5,TRBJ1-5,TRBD1,CASSSDRGRNQPQHF
TRBV11-2,TRBJ2-2,NA,CASRLRGETGELFF
TRBV18,TRBJ2-7,NA,CASSNGYEQYF
TRBV11-2,TRBJ1-1,NA,CASSSAGYRNTEAFF
TRBV11-1,TRBJ2-2,NA,CASSFRLGVAGELFF
TRBV7-2,TRBJ2-3,TRBD2,CASSSRGTSGGAVADTQYF